Presented here are 9 T cell receptor beta chains from one specimen sequenced in a study of cytomegalovirus exposure and HLA in healthy donors. This PCR relied on a set of 60 Vbeta primers and 13 Jbeta primers. Assay: immunoSEQ multiplex PCR; the TCRdb copy retains only in-frame clones and omits some. The sample has about 160,000 clones, about 81% seen once; the top ten hold approximately 2%. The sample was PBMCs. The receptors were gathered from a woman between 18 and 29 years old in good health and CMV-seronegative.

The V call is TRBV6-5, the J call TRBJ2-7; TRBD2 aligns across 15 bases. CDR3 length: 16 residues. Germline V CDR1 and CDR2: MNHEY, SVGAGI. With V trimmed by 0 bases and J by 4 bases, 1 base remained unmatched. CDR3 nucleotide sequence: TGTGCCAGCAGTTACTCAGGGACTAGCGGGGGGTACGAGCAGTACTTC. The encoded protein is CASSYSGTSGGYEQYF.

The rearrangement uses TRBV7-6 and TRBJ2-7, with D possibly matching TRBD2 (5 bases). CDR1 is SGHVS, CDR2 FNYEAQ, per germline. Trimming took 8 bases from V and 7 from J, leaving 18 bases between them. This CDR3 region has 13 residues. The CDR3 sequence: CASDPPSGMEQYF. The CDR3 DNA reads as TGTGCCAGCGACCCCCCGTCCGGGATGGAGCAGTACTTC. Full variable domain (remainder filled in from reference TRBV7-6 and TRBJ2-7): GAGVSQSPRYKVTKRGQDVALRCDPISGHVSLYWYRQALGQGPEFLTYFNYEAQQDKSGLPNDRFSAERPEGSISTLTIQRTEQRDSAMYRCASDPPSGMEQYFGPGTRLTVT.

The J gene is TRBJ1-4, the V gene TRBV11-1; D perhaps matches TRBD1 (6 bases). CDR1 SGHAT and CDR2 FQDESV come from the germline V gene (reference sequence). Trimming shortened V by 2 bases and J by 7 bases, and 11 bases separated the two germline ends. CDR3 length: 14 residues. The CDR3 region has the DNA TGTGCCAGCAGCTTAAACACAGGGACTGAAAAACTGTTTTTT. Translating gives CASSLNTGTEKLFF.

This clone occurred once. The chain links TRBV7-9 to TRBJ2-1, with D possibly matching TRBD2 (6 bases). Trimming took off 8 bases at V and 0 bases at J, with 8 bases between the two ends. This CDR3 has 13 amino acids. Germline CDR1 and CDR2: SEHNR and FQNEAQ (reference sequence). The CDR3 region is CASQRASYNEQFF. The CDR3 DNA reads TGTGCCAGCCAGCGGGCCTCCTACAATGAGCAGTTCTTC.

The chain recombines TRBV30 with TRBJ1-5; 7 bases line up with TRBD1. V lost 0 bases to trimming and J lost 0 bases; unmatched junction nucleotides: 2. CDR3 size: 15 residues. Germline V gives CDR1 GTSNPN, CDR2 SVGIG (reference sequence). Here the CDR3 reads CAWSVGTDSNQPQHF. In nucleotides, the CDR3 is TGTGCCTGGAGTGTAGGGACAGATAGCAATCAGCCCCAGCATTTT.

The chain employs TRBV5-1 and TRBJ1-1; 7 nucleotides agree with TRBD1. V lost 3 bases, J lost 0 bases, and 17 bases stayed unmatched. The CDR3 runs to 19 residues. Germline CDR1 SGHRS, CDR2 YFSETQ. The CDR3 region has the DNA TGCGCCAGCAGCTCGAGGCCCCATACAGGGGTTACCATGAACACTGAAGCTTTCTTT. It codes for CASSSRPHTGVTMNTEAFF.

The chain employs TRBV7-9 and TRBJ2-2, with a weak D call TRBD2 (6 bases). The V gene's germline CDR1 is SEHNR and CDR2 FQNEAQ (reference sequence). With 2 bases removed from V and 0 bases from J, the gap between germline ends came to 19 bases. CDR3 size: 19 residues. The CDR3 DNA follows: TGTGCCAGCAGCTTATGGGCGGGGTCGGCCTTTACGAACACCGGGGAGCTGTTTTTT. This gives the protein CASSLWAGSAFTNTGELFF.

This clone was seen more than once but under ten times. A junction boundary mismatches the germline segment, possibly from a read error. The rearrangement uses TRBV7-9 and TRBJ1-2; 8 bases map to TRBD1. The CDR3 length is 13 residues. Germline loops: CDR1 SEHNR, CDR2 FQNEAQ (reference sequence). The CDR3 sequence is CSSSPQGANGYTF. In nucleotides, the CDR3 is TGTTCCAGCAGCCCCCAGGGGGCGAATGGCTACACCTTC.

A few counts support this clone. This chain uses TRBV9 with TRBJ1-2; D may be TRBD1 (5 bases). From germline, CDR1 is SGDLS and CDR2 YYNGEE. This CDR3 spans 14 amino acids. Trimming removed 0 bases at V and 3 bases at J, with 9 bases between. This CDR3 reads CASSVEAGHYGYTF. The CDR3 bases are TGTGCCAGCAGCGTAGAGGCAGGGCACTATGGCTACACCTTC.